This TCR beta chain originates from a study of cytomegalovirus exposure and HLA in healthy donors. The study's findings and limits: The productive fraction for most TCR beta V segments was about 87% or about 30% in an earlier analysis.

At collection, donors were nominally healthy, but unrecorded immune exposures were probable. As regards this clone: The target antigen is unknown.

This PCR relied on a set of 60 Vbeta primers and 13 Jbeta primers. Libraries were prepared by immunoSEQ multiplex PCR; TCRdb keeps only in-frame clonotypes and omits some of them. The sample lists about 180,000 clones, around 80% occurring once. Trimming cost V 0 bases and J 7 bases; bases outside gene matches: 2. Germline assignment: CDR1 MNHNY and CDR2 SVGAGI (reference sequence). The CDR3 sequence is 14 residues long. The chain joins TRBV6-6 to TRBJ1-2, with TRBD1 matching 10 bases. Sample: PBMCs. The sequence came from a woman aged 50 to 60 in good health and CMV-seropositive. CDR3 residues: CASSYSTGGGGYTF. CDR3 nucleotides: TGTGCCAGCAGTTACTCGACAGGGGGCGGTGGCTACACCTTC.